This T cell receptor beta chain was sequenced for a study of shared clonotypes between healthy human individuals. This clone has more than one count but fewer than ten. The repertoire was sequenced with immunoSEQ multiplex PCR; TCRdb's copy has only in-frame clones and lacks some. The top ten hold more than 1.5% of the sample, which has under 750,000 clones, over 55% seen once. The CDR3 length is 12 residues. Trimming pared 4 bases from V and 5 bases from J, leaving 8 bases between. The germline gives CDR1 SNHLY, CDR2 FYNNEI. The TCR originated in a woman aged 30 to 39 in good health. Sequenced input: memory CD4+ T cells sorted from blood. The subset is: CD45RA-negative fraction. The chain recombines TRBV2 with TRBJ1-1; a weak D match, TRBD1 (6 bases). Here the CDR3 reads CASSVRGTEAFF. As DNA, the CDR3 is TGTGCCAGCAGTGTTAGGGGGACTGAAGCTTTCTTT. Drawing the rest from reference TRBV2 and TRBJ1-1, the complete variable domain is EPEVTQTPSHQVTQMGQEVILRCVPISNHLYFYWYRQILGQKVEFLVSFYNNEISEKSEIFDDQFSVERPDGSNFTLKIRSTKLEDSAMYFCASSVRGTEAFFGQGTRLTVV.